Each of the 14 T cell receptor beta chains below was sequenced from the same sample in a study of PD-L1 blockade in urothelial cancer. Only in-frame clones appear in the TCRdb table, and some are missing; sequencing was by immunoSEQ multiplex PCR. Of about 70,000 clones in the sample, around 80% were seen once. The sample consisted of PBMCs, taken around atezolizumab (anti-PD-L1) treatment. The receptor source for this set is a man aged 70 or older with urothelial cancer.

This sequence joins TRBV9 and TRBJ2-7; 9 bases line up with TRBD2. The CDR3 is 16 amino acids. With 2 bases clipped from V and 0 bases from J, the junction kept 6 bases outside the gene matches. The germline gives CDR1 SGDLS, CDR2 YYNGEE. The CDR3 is CASSVFAGGSSYEQYF. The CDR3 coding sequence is TGTGCCAGCAGCGTTTTCGCGGGAGGGAGCTCCTACGAGCAGTACTTC.

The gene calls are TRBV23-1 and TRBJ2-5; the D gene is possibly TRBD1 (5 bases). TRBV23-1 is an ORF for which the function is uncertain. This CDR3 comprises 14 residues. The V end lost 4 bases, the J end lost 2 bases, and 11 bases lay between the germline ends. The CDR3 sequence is CASSPVTVQETQYF. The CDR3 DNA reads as TGCGCCAGCAGTCCTGTGACAGTACAAGAGACCCAGTACTTC.

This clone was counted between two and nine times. In DNA form, the CDR3 reads TGTGCCGCCAGAAACAGGGCCACTAACTATGGCTACACCTTC. Its protein product is CAARNRATNYGYTF. The V and J genes are TRBV6-5 and TRBJ1-2; D possibly corresponds to TRBD1 (6 bases). Germline CDR1 reads MNHEY; CDR2 reads SVGAGI. V shed 11 bases and J shed 0 bases, with 16 bases lying between them. The CDR3 has 14 residues.

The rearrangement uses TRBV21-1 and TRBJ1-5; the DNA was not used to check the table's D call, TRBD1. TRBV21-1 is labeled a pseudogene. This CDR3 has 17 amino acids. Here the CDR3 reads CASSKGADRGSNQPQHF. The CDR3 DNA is TGTGCCAGCAGCAAAGGCGCCGACAGGGGGAGCAATCAGCCCCAGCATTTT.

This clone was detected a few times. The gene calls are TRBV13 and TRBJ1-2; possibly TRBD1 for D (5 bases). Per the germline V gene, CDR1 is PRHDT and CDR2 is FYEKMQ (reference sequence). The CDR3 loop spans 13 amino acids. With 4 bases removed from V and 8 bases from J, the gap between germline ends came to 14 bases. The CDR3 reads CASSSRGAGGYTF. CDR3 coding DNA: TGTGCCAGCAGCTCCCGTGGGGCTGGGGGCTACACCTTC.

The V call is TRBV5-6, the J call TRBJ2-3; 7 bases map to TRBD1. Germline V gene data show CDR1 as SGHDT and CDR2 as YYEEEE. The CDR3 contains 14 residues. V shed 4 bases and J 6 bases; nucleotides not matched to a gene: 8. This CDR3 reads CASSPRQGRDTQYF. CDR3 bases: TGTGCCAGCAGCCCCAGACAGGGTAGGGATACGCAGTATTTT. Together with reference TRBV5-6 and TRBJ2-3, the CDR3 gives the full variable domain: DAGVTQSPTHLIKTRGQQVTLRCSPKSGHDTVSWYQQALGQGPQFIFQYYEEEERQRGNFPDRFSGHQFPNYSSELNVNALLLGDSALYLCASSPRQGRDTQYFGPGTRLTVL.

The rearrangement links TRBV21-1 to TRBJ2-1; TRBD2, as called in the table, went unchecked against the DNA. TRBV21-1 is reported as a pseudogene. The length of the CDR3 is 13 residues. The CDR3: CASRGLVIREQFF. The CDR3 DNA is TGTGCCAGCCGGGGACTAGTTATACGTGAGCAGTTCTTC.

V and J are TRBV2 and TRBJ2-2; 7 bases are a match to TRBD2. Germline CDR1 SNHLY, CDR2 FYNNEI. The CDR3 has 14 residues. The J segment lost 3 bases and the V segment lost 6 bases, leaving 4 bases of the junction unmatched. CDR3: CASRLGGDTGELFF. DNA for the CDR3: TGTGCCAGCAGATTGGGGGGGGACACCGGGGAGCTGTTTTTT.

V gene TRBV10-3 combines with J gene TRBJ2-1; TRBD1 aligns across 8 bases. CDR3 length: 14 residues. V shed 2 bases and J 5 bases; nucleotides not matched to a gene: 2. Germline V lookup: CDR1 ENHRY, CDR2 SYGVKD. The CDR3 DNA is TGTGCCATCAGTGAGCCGACAGGGGACAATGAGCAGTTCTTC. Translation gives CAISEPTGDNEQFF.

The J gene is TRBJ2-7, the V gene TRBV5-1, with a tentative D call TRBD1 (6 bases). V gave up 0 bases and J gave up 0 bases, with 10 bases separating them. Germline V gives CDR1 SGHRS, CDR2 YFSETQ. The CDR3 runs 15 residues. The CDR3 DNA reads TGCGCCAGCAGCTTGGGACAGGAAACCTCCTACGAGCAGTACTTC. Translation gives CASSLGQETSYEQYF.

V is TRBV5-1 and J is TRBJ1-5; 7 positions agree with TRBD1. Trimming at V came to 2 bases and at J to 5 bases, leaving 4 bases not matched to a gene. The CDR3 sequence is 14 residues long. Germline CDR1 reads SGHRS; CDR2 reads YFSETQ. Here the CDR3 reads CASSLGTGDQPQHF. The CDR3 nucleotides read TGCGCCAGCAGCTTAGGCACAGGGGATCAGCCCCAGCATTTT.

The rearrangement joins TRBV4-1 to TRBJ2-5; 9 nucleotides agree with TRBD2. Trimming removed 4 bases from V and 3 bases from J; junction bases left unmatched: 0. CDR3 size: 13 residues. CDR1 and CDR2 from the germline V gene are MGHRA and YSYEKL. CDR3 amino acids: CASSRGREETQYF. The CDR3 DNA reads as TGCGCCAGCAGCCGCGGGAGGGAAGAGACCCAGTACTTC.

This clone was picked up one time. The CDR3 loop reads CASSLGRLAGAVLHNEQFF. The CDR3 DNA is TGCGCCAGCAGCTTGGGTCGGCTAGCGGGAGCCGTGCTACACAATGAGCAGTTCTTC. The chain uses TRBV5-1 and TRBJ2-1, with 10 nucleotides matching TRBD2. The trim removed 0 bases at V and 5 bases at J, leaving 14 bases unmatched. Germline CDR1 SGHRS, CDR2 YFSETQ. The CDR3 has 19 amino acids. Full variable domain (missing parts from reference TRBV5-1 and TRBJ2-1): KAGVTQTPRYLIKTRGQQVTLSCSPISGHRSVSWYQQTPGQGLQFLFEYFSETQRNKGNFPGRFSGRQFSNSRSEMNVSTLELGDSALYLCASSLGRLAGAVLHNEQFFGPGTRLTVL.

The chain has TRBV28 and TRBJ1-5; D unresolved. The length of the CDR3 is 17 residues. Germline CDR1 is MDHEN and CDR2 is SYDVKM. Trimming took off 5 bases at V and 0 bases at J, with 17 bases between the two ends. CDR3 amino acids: CASSRAGSKISNQPQHF. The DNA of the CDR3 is TGTGCCAGCAGTCGTGCGGGATCTAAGATTAGCAATCAGCCCCAGCATTTT.